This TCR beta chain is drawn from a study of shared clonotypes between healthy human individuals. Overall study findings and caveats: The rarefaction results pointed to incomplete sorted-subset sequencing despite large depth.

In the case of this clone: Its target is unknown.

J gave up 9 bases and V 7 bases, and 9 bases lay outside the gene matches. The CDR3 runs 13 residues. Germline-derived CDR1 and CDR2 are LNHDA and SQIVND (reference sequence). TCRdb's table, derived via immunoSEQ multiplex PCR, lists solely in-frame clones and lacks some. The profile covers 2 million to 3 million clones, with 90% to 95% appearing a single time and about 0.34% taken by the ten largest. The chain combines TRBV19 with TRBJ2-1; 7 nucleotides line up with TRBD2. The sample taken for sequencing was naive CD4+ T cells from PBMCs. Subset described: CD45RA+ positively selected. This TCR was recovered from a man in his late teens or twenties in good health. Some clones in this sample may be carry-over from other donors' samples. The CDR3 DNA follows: TGTGCCAGTACGGAACTAGCGCGAGGTGAGCAGTTCTTC. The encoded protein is CASTELARGEQFF.